One sample yielded the 19 T cell receptor beta chains listed below, sequenced in a study of T-cell reconstitution after alpha-beta-depleted transplantation in children. A TCRbeta library incorporating unique molecular identifiers was prepared. MiXCR, applied by TCRdb to the PCR reads, yields one record per CDR3 protein. The sample carries about 6,500 distinct CDR3 sequences, roughly a tenth recorded once. The starting material was PBMCs, mostly from graft donor cells, obtained 180 days after TCRalphabeta/CD19-depleted stem cell transplant. Receptors originate from a child under two years old who had a stem cell transplant for acute myeloid leukemia, so the T cells may come from the graft donor.

The rearrangement links TRBV12-3 or TRBV12-4 to TRBJ2-2; 8 positions agree with TRBD2. There are 18 residues in the CDR3. V was clipped by 6 bases and J by 9 bases; unmatched bases: 21. CDR3 coding DNA: TGTGCCAGCAGCTGTGGAGGTGTCGGGACTAGTTTACACAGGGAGCTGTTTTTT. Translating gives CASSCGGVGTSLHRELFF.

This clonotype is medium-sized. The V gene is TRBV7-3, the J gene TRBJ2-2; 13 bases agree with TRBD2. V shed 5 bases, J shed 4 bases, and the junction held 7 bases outside the gene matches. This CDR3 is built from 17 residues. The germline gives CDR1 SGHTA, CDR2 FQGTGA. The CDR3 loop reads CASSPTSGRAGTGELFF. CDR3 sequence (DNA): TGTGCCAGCAGCCCAACTAGCGGGAGGGCCGGCACCGGGGAGCTGTTTTTT.

This clonotype came up many times. This chain links TRBV27 with TRBJ2-2; D perhaps matches TRBD1 (5 bases). The CDR3 length is 13 residues. V was clipped by 3 bases and J by 8 bases, with 10 bases between them. Germline values: CDR1 MNHEY, CDR2 SMNVEV (reference sequence). CDR3 coding DNA: TGTGCCAGCAGTTTTAGGGGCTCAGGGGAGCTGTTTTTT. Its protein is CASSFRGSGELFF.

J is TRBJ2-5 and V is TRBV11-1; D possibly uses TRBD1 or TRBD2 (5 bases each). TRBJ2-7 explains the end of the DNA better; the J call may be wrong. The CDR3 is made up of 20 amino acids. Germline V gene data show CDR1 as SGHAT and CDR2 as FQDESV (reference sequence). The CDR3 nucleotides read TGTGCCAGCAGCTTTTGGGGGTTGTTGGATGGCCGAGACAGCTCCTACGAGCAGTACTTC. Translation: CASSFWGLLDGRDSSYEQYF.

This clonotype was observed at least ten times. The chain couples TRBV5-4 to TRBJ2-3; 11 bases align to TRBD2. CDR1 is SGHNT, CDR2 YYREEE, per germline (reference sequence). This CDR3 is built from 17 residues. Unmatched junction bases numbered 7, after V lost 4 bases and J lost 0 bases. CDR3 amino acids: CASSTRLAGSSTDTQYF. The CDR3 nucleotides are TGTGCCAGCAGCACCCGACTAGCGGGATCTAGCACAGATACGCAGTATTTT.

This clonotype was observed at least ten times. The rearrangement uses TRBV20-1 and TRBJ2-7; perhaps D is TRBD1 or TRBD2 (5 bases each). V was pared by 1 base and J by 0 bases, with 13 bases between. The CDR3 covers 15 residues. CDR1 is DFQATT, CDR2 SNEGSKA, per germline (reference sequence). This CDR3 reads CSARAKPGPSYEQYF. In DNA, the CDR3 is TGCAGTGCTAGAGCGAAACCGGGGCCCTCCTACGAGCAGTACTTC.

This clonotype was recorded at least ten times. The chain recombines TRBV10-3 with TRBJ2-2, with 8 bases aligning to TRBD1. The V and J ends lost 7 bases and 1 base, in that order; junction bases with no gene match: 5. CDR3 length: 15 amino acids. CDR1 is ENHRY and CDR2 is SYGVKD in the germline V gene. CDR3 region: CAITGQGLNTGELFF. The CDR3 nucleotides read TGTGCCATCACCGGACAGGGCCTGAACACCGGGGAGCTGTTTTTT.

This clonotype came up a few times. The chain couples TRBV20-1 to TRBJ2-7, with 9 positions matching TRBD1. The CDR3 covers 17 residues. Germline V gives CDR1 DFQATT, CDR2 SNEGSKA (reference sequence). CDR3 in DNA: TGCAGCTTACCTGGGACAGGGAAACTAGCAGATGTCTACGAGCAGTACTTC. It is translated as CSLPGTGKLADVYEQYF.

By frequency in the sample, this clonotype is medium-sized. The chain joins TRBV10-3 to TRBJ1-5; 7 nucleotides agree with TRBD1. V was clipped by 6 bases and J by 3 bases; unmatched bases: 8. Germline-derived CDR1 and CDR2 are ENHRY and SYGVKD. The CDR3 length is 15 residues. The CDR3 reads CAISLTGDANQPQHF. CDR3 nucleotide sequence: TGTGCCATCAGCCTCACAGGGGATGCCAATCAGCCCCAGCATTTT.

The chain combines TRBV11-2 with TRBJ2-3, with no clear D. This CDR3 has 16 amino acids. The V and J ends lost 3 bases and 2 bases respectively, with 15 bases between them. The V gene's germline CDR1 is SGHAT and CDR2 FQNNGV. CDR3 DNA sequence: TGTGCCAGCAGCTTGTTGAGCCTGTGGGCCACAGATACGCAGTATTTT. Its translation: CASSLLSLWATDTQYF.

This clonotype appeared many times. The rearrangement joins TRBV18 to TRBJ2-7, with 16 positions matching TRBD2. This CDR3 contains 18 residues. V lost 6 bases, J lost 2 bases, and 10 bases stayed unmatched. CDR1 and CDR2 from the germline V gene are KGHSH and LQKENI. The chain's CDR3 is CASSTGTSGRATAYEQYF. The CDR3 DNA is TGTGCCAGCTCGACGGGGACTAGCGGGAGGGCCACGGCCTACGAGCAGTACTTC.

This clonotype is classed as medium-sized. V usage is TRBV20-1 and J usage is TRBJ2-7; 8 positions match TRBD1. V lost 1 base to trimming and J lost 4 bases; unmatched junction nucleotides: 6. This CDR3 region has 14 residues. Germline loops: CDR1 DFQATT, CDR2 SNEGSKA (reference sequence). The CDR3 sequence: CSARGGDRRYEQYF. The CDR3 coding sequence is TGCAGTGCTAGAGGAGGGGACAGGAGATACGAGCAGTACTTC.

There are many counts of this clonotype. The chain carries TRBV20-1 and TRBJ2-7; 10 nucleotides line up with TRBD1. The V and J ends lost 8 bases and 7 bases, in that order; junction bases with no gene match: 17. Germline V gene lookup returns CDR1 DFQATT and CDR2 SNEGSKA (reference sequence). The CDR3 is made up of 15 amino acids. This CDR3 reads CSSFPPGTGAREQYF. The CDR3 nucleotides are TGCAGTTCTTTCCCCCCCGGGACAGGGGCGCGAGAGCAGTACTTC.

In its sample, this clonotype was seen many times. This sequence joins TRBV25-1 and TRBJ1-4, with D tentatively TRBD1 (5 bases). The CDR3 covers 15 residues. V shed 3 bases and J shed 4 bases, with 12 bases lying between them. Germline V lookup: CDR1 MGHDK, CDR2 SYGVNS. CDR3 bases: TGTGCCAGCAGTGACCCGGGACGGGTTAATGAAAAACTGTTTTTT. This translates into CASSDPGRVNEKLFF.

This clonotype showed up many times. This chain uses TRBV20-1 with TRBJ1-4, with D perhaps matching TRBD1 (6 bases). Between the trimmed V and J ends, which lost 4 bases and 8 bases, there was a span of 17 bases. Germline CDR1 is DFQATT and CDR2 is SNEGSKA (reference sequence). The length of the CDR3 is 14 residues. The CDR3 sequence: CSAISGTSQEKLFF. In nucleotides, the CDR3 is TGCAGTGCTATATCCGGGACATCGCAGGAAAAACTGTTTTTT.

This clonotype occurred many times. The chain combines TRBV3-1 with TRBJ2-7; D is possibly TRBD1 (6 bases). The V and J ends lost 5 bases and 4 bases respectively, with 18 bases between them. Germline assignment: CDR1 LGHDT and CDR2 YNNKEL (reference sequence). The CDR3 contains 15 residues. In nucleotides, the CDR3 is TGTGCCAGCAGCAAAGCCTCTGGGGGCCCATACGAGCAGTACTTC. It translates to CASSKASGGPYEQYF.

There are many counts of this clonotype. The chain uses TRBV7-9 and TRBJ2-5, with TRBD2 identical over 10 bases. The CDR3 runs to 17 residues. Germline V lookup: CDR1 SEHNR, CDR2 FQNEAQ (reference sequence). V gave up 5 bases and J gave up 4 bases; unmatched junction bases: 13. The CDR3 DNA is TGTGCCAGCAGCCCATTAGAACGGGCTAGCGGGAGAGAGACCCAGTACTTC. Protein sequence: CASSPLERASGRETQYF. Supplemented by reference TRBV7-9 and TRBJ2-5, the full variable domain reads DTGVSQNPRHKITKRGQNVTFRCDPISEHNRLYWYRQTLGQGPEFLTYFQNEAQLEKSRLLSDRFSAERPKGSFSTLEIQRTEQGDSAMYLCASSPLERASGRETQYFGPGTRLLVL.

This clonotype was seen at least ten times. The chain has TRBV7-9 and TRBJ2-5, with 7 bases identical to TRBD1. The J segment lost 7 bases and the V segment lost 0 bases, leaving 5 bases of the junction unmatched. The CDR3 is 14 amino acids. CDR1 and CDR2 from the germline V gene are SEHNR and FQNEAQ (reference sequence). CDR3 bases: TGTGCCAGCAGCTTAGCCGGGACAGTCGGGACCCAGTACTTC. Protein: CASSLAGTVGTQYF.

This clonotype was seen many times. The rearrangement joins TRBV5-1 to TRBJ2-7, with TRBD2 identical over 14 bases. The V segment lost 4 bases and the J segment 0 bases; nucleotides outside the gene matches: 3. The CDR3 is made up of 16 amino acids. CDR1 is SGHRS, CDR2 YFSETQ, per germline. The CDR3 DNA reads TGCGCCAGCAGCGCGACTAGCGGGAGGGCCTCCTACGAGCAGTACTTC. It specifies CASSATSGRASYEQYF.